This T cell receptor (beta chain) was identified in a study of blood T cell repertoires in COVID-19. At the level of the study: Both acute and convalescent COVID-19 samples were obtained from the United States, Italy and Spain.

CDR1 is LNHDA and CDR2 is SQIVND in the germline V gene (reference sequence). The CDR3 length is 15 residues. With 5 bases removed from V and 3 bases from J, the gap between germline ends came to 14 bases. The data were produced by immunoSEQ multiplex PCR, yet TCRdb's version contains in-frame clones alone and is incomplete. Among a few hundred thousand clones listed, 70% to 90% were seen once. The age range of participants was about 18 to 90 years, with residence in about two dozen US areas. Cohorts were assigned according to the clinical history that participants reported. The sequence derives from a man aged 30-40 years who had recovered from COVID-19. Source material: PBMCs or T cells enriched from blood (not recorded which). The chain carries TRBV19 and TRBJ1-5; perhaps TRBD1 as D (6 bases). DNA for the CDR3: TGTGCCAGTAGTTTGACAACAGGGAACAATCAGCCCCAGCATTTT. Its protein product is CASSLTTGNNQPQHF. Drawing the rest from reference TRBV19 and TRBJ1-5, the complete variable domain is DGGITQSPKYLFRKEGQNVTLSCEQNLNHDAMYWYRQDPGQGLRLIYYSQIVNDFQKGDIAEGYSVSREKKESFPLTVTSAQKNPTAFYLCASSLTTGNNQPQHFGDGTRLSIL.